These T cell receptor beta chains were read from a single sample in a study of OX40 agonist ivuxolimab in advanced cancers. Sequenced by immunoSEQ multiplex PCR; TCRdb stores in-frame clones only, minus some. The table lists 90,000 to 120,000 clones, around 90% of them singletons. Source: CD4+ or CD8+ T cells sorted from blood, taken in a trial of the OX40 agonist ivuxolimab. These receptors all stem from an adult with an advanced solid tumor such as melanoma, head and neck, liver or kidney cancer. Both conserved end residues are part of each CDR3. The D gene is left open where the match is weak. Not all rows give a size; the values are once, few, many and, for expanded clones, a class.

clone_size,j_call,v_call,d_call,cdr3_aa,cdr3_nt
NA,TRBJ1-2,TRBV7-3,TRBD1,CASSVGQGGYGYTF,TGTGCCAGCAGCGTCGGACAGGGGGGCTATGGCTACACCTTC
NA,TRBJ1-2,TRBV6-4,NA,CASSDSGYGYTF,TGTGCCAGCAGTGACTCTGGGTACGGCTACACCTTC
NA,TRBJ2-5,TRBV5-1,NA,CASSDQQGQETQYF,TGCGCCAGCAGCGACCAACAGGGCCAAGAGACCCAGTACTTC
NA,TRBJ1-2,TRBV5-3,NA,CARSLPFPGYTF,TGTGCCAGAAGCTTGCCGTTCCCAGGCTACACCTTC
NA,TRBJ2-5,TRBV6-1,TRBD2,CASSVAGGSQETQYF,TGTGCCAGCAGTGTGGCGGGAGGCTCCCAAGAGACCCAGTACTTC
NA,TRBJ1-2,TRBV28,NA,CASSFVSGANYGYTF,TGTGCCAGCAGTTTTGTCTCGGGTGCTAACTATGGCTACACCTTC
NA,TRBJ2-1,TRBV19,TRBD1,CASSLWTGRNEQFF,TGTGCCAGTAGTCTTTGGACAGGGAGGAATGAGCAGTTCTTC
NA,TRBJ2-1,TRBV6-1,TRBD2,CASRALAGDWGSEFF,TGTGCCAGCCGCGCCCTAGCGGGAGACTGGGGGTCGGAGTTCTTC
few,TRBJ1-5,TRBV10-3,TRBD1,CAIGGTVNQPQHF,TGTGCCATCGGGGGGACAGTCAATCAGCCCCAGCATTTT
NA,TRBJ1-3,TRBV6-5,TRBD1,CASSPDRASGNTIYF,TGTGCCAGCAGCCCGGACAGGGCCTCTGGAAACACCATATATTTT
NA,TRBJ1-3,TRBV7-2,NA,CASSQTGNTIYF,TGTGCCAGCAGCCAGACTGGAAACACCATATATTTT
NA,TRBJ1-5,TRBV6-6,NA,CASRRQVSNQPQHF,TGTGCCAGCAGACGACAGGTTAGCAATCAGCCCCAGCATTTT
NA,TRBJ2-5,TRBV28,TRBD1,CASSFGRTGQRFEETQYF,TGTGCCAGCAGTTTCGGGCGGACAGGTCAACGCTTCGAAGAGACCCAGTACTTC
NA,TRBJ2-7,TRBV6-1,NA,CASSVGGNSAYEQYF,TGTGCCAGCAGTGTCGGGGGAAACTCGGCCTACGAGCAGTACTTC
NA,TRBJ1-2,TRBV27,NA,CASSFSGLDYTF,TGTGCCAGCAGTTTTTCGGGGTTAGACTACACCTTC
NA,TRBJ2-3,TRBV6-5,NA,CASSPTAFTDTQYF,TGTGCCAGCAGCCCGACAGCTTTCACAGATACGCAGTATTTT
NA,TRBJ2-1,TRBV18,NA,CASSPSWGGTGGGEQFF,TGTGCCAGCTCACCATCGTGGGGCGGGACCGGAGGCGGTGAGCAGTTCTTC
NA,TRBJ2-5,TRBV19,TRBD1,CASSTRRGLGTQYF,TGTGCCAGTAGCACCCGCAGGGGGCTAGGGACCCAGTACTTC
NA,TRBJ1-1,TRBV14,TRBD1,CASSRGTGGLGTEAFF,TGTGCCAGCAGCCGAGGGACAGGGGGCCTGGGCACTGAAGCTTTCTTT
NA,TRBJ2-1,TRBV5-1,TRBD1,CASSLPGQAYNEQFF,TGCGCCAGCAGCTTGCCGGGACAGGCCTACAATGAGCAGTTCTTC
NA,TRBJ2-7,TRBV4-2,NA,CASNPSGDTAYEQYF,TGTGCCAGCAACCCCTCGGGAGATACAGCCTACGAGCAGTACTTC
NA,TRBJ2-7,TRBV14,TRBD1,CASSPGTGIYEQYF,TGTGCCAGCAGCCCGGGGACAGGAATTTACGAGCAGTACTTC
once,TRBJ2-7,TRBV19,NA,CASSAGTGTYEQYF,TGTGCCAGTAGCGCCGGGACGGGGACCTACGAGCAGTACTTC
NA,TRBJ2-1,TRBV5-4,TRBD2,CASSLRGLAGKGEFF,TGTGCCAGCAGCCTTAGGGGACTAGCGGGAAAGGGCGAGTTCTTC
NA,TRBJ1-1,TRBV5-1,NA,CASSEPENTEAFF,TGCGCCAGCAGCGAACCCGAGAACACTGAAGCTTTCTTT
NA,TRBJ2-7,TRBV27,NA,CASSLAGPVEQYF,TGTGCCAGCAGTCTAGCAGGCCCGGTCGAGCAGTACTTC
NA,TRBJ2-7,TRBV2,NA,CASIERQASSYEQYF,TGTGCCAGCATTGAGAGACAGGCTTCGTCCTACGAGCAGTACTTC
NA,TRBJ2-3,TRBV4-2,NA,CASSQPSTDTQYF,TGTGCCAGCAGCCAACCTAGCACAGATACGCAGTATTTT
NA,TRBJ2-1,TRBV18,NA,CASSPPSTEGAQQFF,TGTGCCAGCTCACCACCAAGTACGGAGGGGGCCCAGCAGTTCTTC
NA,TRBJ1-1,TRBV15,TRBD1,CATSRRGQMNTEAFF,TGTGCCACCAGCAGGAGGGGACAGATGAACACTGAAGCTTTCTTT
NA,TRBJ2-3,TRBV9,NA,CASSVEAVLRRTDTQYF,TGTGCCAGCAGCGTAGAAGCGGTTCTGAGAAGGACAGATACGCAGTATTTT
NA,TRBJ2-7,TRBV19,NA,CASGEGYEQYF,TGTGCCAGCGGGGAAGGATACGAGCAGTACTTC
few,TRBJ2-7,TRBV19,TRBD2,CASSGLVAYEQYF,TGTGCCAGTAGTGGACTAGTCGCCTACGAGCAGTACTTC
NA,TRBJ2-3,TRBV4-1,NA,CASSQDHQIPTDTQYF,TGCGCCAGCAGCCAAGATCACCAAATTCCCACAGATACGCAGTATTTT
once,TRBJ1-6,TRBV19,TRBD1,CASSREGQGALHF,TGTGCCAGTAGTCGGGAGGGACAGGGGGCCCTCCACTTT
NA,TRBJ1-1,TRBV19,NA,CASSTNRELGTEAFF,TGTGCCAGTAGTACGAACAGGGAGCTGGGCACTGAAGCTTTCTTT
NA,TRBJ1-1,TRBV6-6,NA,CASSYSIKTDTEAFF,TGTGCCAGCAGTTACTCGATTAAGACCGACACTGAAGCTTTCTTT
NA,TRBJ2-2,TRBV28,NA,CASIPGGSAGELFF,TGTGCCAGCATTCCCGGGGGCTCGGCCGGGGAGCTGTTTTTT
NA,TRBJ2-4,TRBV7-2,TRBD2,CASSPGLAGSWNIQYF,TGTGCCAGCAGCCCCGGACTAGCGGGATCATGGAACATTCAGTACTTC
NA,TRBJ2-4,TRBV21-1,NA,CASSKERTVLAKNIQYF,TGTGCCAGCAGCAAAGAAAGGACAGTCTTAGCCAAAAACATTCAGTACTTC
NA,TRBJ2-3,TRBV6-1,NA,CASSVDRPTDTQYF,TGTGCCAGCAGCGTAGACAGACCCACAGATACGCAGTATTTT